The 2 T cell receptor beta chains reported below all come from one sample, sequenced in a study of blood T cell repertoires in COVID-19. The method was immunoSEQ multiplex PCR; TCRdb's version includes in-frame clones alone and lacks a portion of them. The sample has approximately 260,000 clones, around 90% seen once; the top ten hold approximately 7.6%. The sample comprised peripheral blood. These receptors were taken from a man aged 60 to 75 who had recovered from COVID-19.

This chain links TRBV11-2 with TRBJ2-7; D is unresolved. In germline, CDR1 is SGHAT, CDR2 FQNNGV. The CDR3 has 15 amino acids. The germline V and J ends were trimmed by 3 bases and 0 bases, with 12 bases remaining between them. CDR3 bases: TGTGCCAGCAGCTTCGGCGGTGGCTCCTCCTACGAGCAGTACTTC. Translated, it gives CASSFGGGSSYEQYF.

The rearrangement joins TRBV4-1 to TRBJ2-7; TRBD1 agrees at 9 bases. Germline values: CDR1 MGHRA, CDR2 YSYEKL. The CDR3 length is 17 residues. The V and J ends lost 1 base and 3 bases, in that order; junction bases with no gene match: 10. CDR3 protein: CASSQVPRTGVIYEQYV. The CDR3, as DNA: TGCGCCAGCAGCCAAGTCCCCCGGACAGGGGTTATCTACGAGCAGTACGTC.